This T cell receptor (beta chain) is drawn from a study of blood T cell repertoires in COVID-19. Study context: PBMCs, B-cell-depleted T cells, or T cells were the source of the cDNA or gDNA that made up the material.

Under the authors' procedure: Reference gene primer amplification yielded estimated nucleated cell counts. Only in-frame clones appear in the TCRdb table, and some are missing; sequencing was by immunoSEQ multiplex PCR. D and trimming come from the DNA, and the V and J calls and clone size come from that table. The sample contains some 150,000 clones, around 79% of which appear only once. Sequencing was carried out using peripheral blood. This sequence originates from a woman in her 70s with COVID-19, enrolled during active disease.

CDR3 sequence (DNA): TGTGCCAGTAGTCCTTTTACCGGTGGGGCCGGGGCCAACGTCCTGACTTTC. It is translated as CASSPFTGGAGANVLTF. The J gene is TRBJ2-6, the V gene TRBV19, with D possibly matching TRBD1 (5 bases). Trimming removed 5 bases at V and 4 bases at J, with 18 bases between. CDR3 length equals 17 residues. From germline, CDR1 is LNHDA and CDR2 SQIVND (reference sequence).